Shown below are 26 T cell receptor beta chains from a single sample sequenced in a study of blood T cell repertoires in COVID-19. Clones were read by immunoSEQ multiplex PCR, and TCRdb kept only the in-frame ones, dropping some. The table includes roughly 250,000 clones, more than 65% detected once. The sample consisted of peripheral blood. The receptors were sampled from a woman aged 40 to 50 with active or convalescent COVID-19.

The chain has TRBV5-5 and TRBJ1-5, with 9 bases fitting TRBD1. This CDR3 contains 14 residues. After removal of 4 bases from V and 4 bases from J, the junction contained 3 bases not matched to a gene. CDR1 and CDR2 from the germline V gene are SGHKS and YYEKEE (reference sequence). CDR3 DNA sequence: TGTGCCAGCAGCCGGGACAGGGTAAATCAGCCCCAGCATTTT. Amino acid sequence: CASSRDRVNQPQHF.

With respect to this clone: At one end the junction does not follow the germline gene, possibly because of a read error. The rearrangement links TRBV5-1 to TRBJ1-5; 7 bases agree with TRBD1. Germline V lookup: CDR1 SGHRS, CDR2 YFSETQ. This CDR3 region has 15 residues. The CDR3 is CARRGGADGNQPQHF. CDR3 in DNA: TGCGCCCGCAGGGGGGGGGCGGATGGCAATCAGCCCCAGCATTTT. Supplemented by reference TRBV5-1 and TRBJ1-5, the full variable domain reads KAGVTQTPRYLIKTRGQQVTLSCSPISGHRSVSWYQQTPGQGLQFLFEYFSETQRNKGNFPGRFSGRQFSNSRSEMNVSTLELGDSALYLCARRGGADGNQPQHFGDGTRLSIL.

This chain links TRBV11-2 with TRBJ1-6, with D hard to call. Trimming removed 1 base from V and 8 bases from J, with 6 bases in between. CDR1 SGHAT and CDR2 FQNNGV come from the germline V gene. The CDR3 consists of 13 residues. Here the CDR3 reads CASSLGRHSPLHF. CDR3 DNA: TGTGCCAGCAGCTTAGGCAGGCATTCACCCCTCCACTTT.

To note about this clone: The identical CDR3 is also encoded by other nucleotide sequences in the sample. The CDR3: CATSREGRQGGKLFF. CDR3 bases: TGTGCCACCAGCAGAGAGGGGAGACAGGGCGGAAAACTGTTTTTT. This chain joins TRBV15 and TRBJ1-4, with 7 bases aligning to TRBD1. This CDR3 spans 15 amino acids. The ends lost 0 bases at V and 10 bases at J; junction bases unmatched: 8. Germline V lookup: CDR1 LNHNV, CDR2 YYDKDF (reference sequence).

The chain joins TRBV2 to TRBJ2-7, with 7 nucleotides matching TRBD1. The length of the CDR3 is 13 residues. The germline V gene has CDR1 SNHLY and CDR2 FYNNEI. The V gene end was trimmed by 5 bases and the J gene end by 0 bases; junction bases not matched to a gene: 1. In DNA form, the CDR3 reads TGTGCCAGCAGTAGGGACAGCTCCTACGAGCAGTACTTC. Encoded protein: CASSRDSSYEQYF.

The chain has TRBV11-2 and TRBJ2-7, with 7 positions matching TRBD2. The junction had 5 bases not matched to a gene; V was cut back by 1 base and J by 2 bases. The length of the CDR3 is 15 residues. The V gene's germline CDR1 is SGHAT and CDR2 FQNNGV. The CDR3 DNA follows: TGTGCCAGCAGCTTAGGCCCGGGGGGAGCCTACGAGCAGTACGTC. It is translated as CASSLGPGGAYEQYV.

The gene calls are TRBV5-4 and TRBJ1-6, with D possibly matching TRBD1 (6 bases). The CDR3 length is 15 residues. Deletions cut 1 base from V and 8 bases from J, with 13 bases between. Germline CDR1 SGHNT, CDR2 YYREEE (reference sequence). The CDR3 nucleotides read TGTGCCAGCAGCTTGCGGGGGGCGCATGATTCACCCCTCCACTTT. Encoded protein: CASSLRGAHDSPLHF.

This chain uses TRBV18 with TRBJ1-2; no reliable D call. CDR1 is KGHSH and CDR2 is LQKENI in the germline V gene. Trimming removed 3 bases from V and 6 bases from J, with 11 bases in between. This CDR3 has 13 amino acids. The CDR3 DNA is TGTGCCAGCTCACCGTTCGGTAGAGATGGCTACACCTTC. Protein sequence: CASSPFGRDGYTF.

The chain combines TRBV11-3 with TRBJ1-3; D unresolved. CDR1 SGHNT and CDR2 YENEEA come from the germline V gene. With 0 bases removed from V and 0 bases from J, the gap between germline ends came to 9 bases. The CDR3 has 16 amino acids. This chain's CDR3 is CASSLDGRGSGNTIYF. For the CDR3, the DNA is TGTGCCAGCAGCTTAGACGGACGGGGCTCTGGAAACACCATATATTTT.

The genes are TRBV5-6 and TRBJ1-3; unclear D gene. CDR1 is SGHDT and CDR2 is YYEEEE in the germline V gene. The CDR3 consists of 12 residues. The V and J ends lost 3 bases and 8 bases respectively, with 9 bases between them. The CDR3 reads CASSYEADTIYF. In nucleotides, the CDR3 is TGTGCCAGCAGCTACGAAGCGGACACCATATATTTT.

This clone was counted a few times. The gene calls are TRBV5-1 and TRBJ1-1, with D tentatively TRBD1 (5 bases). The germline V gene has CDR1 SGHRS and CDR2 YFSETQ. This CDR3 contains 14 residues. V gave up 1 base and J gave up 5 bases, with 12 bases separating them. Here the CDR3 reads CASSLLAGQTEAFF. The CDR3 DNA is TGCGCCAGCAGCTTGCTGGCAGGGCAAACTGAAGCTTTCTTT.

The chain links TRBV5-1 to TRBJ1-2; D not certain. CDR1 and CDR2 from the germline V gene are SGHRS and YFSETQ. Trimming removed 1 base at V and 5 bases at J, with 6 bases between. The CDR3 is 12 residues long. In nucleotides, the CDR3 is TGCGCCAGCAGCTTGACAGCATATGGCTACACCTTC. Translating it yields CASSLTAYGYTF. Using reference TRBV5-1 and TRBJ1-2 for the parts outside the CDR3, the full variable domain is KAGVTQTPRYLIKTRGQQVTLSCSPISGHRSVSWYQQTPGQGLQFLFEYFSETQRNKGNFPGRFSGRQFSNSRSEMNVSTLELGDSALYLCASSLTAYGYTFGSGTRLTVV.

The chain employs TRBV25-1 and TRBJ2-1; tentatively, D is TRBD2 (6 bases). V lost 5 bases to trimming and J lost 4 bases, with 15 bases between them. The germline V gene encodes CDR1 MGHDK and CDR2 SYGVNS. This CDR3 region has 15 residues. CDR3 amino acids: CASSPRGSGYNEQFF. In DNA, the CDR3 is TGTGCCAGCAGTCCCCGGGGTAGCGGATACAATGAGCAGTTCTTC. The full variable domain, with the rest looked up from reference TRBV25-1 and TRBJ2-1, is EADIYQTPRYLVIGTGKKITLECSQTMGHDKMYWYQQDPGMELHLIHYSYGVNSTEKGDLSSESTVSRIRTEHFPLTLESARPSHTSQYLCASSPRGSGYNEQFFGPGTRLTVL.

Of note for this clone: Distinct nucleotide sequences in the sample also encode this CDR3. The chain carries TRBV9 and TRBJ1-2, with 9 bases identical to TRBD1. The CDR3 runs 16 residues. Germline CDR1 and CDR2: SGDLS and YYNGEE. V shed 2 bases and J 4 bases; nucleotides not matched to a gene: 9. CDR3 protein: CASSVRGQGGSYGYTF. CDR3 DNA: TGTGCCAGCAGCGTGAGGGGACAGGGAGGGTCCTATGGCTACACCTTC. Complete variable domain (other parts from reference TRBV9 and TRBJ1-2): DSGVTQTPKHLITATGQRVTLRCSPRSGDLSVYWYQQSLDQGLQFLIQYYNGEERAKGNILERFSAQQFPDLHSELNLSSLELGDSALYFCASSVRGQGGSYGYTFGSGTRLTVV.

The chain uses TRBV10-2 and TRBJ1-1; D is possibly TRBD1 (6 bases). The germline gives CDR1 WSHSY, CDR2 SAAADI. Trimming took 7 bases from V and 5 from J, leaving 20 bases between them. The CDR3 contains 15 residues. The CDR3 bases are TGCGCCAGCACCCCACAGGGCGGTTGGGAAACTGAAGCTTTCTTT. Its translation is CASTPQGGWETEAFF.

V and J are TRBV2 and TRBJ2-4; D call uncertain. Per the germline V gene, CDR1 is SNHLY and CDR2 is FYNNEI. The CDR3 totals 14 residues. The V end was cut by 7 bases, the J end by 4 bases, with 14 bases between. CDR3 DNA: TGTGCCAGCACTAGTACGACGGTAAAAAACATTCAGTACTTC. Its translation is CASTSTTVKNIQYF.

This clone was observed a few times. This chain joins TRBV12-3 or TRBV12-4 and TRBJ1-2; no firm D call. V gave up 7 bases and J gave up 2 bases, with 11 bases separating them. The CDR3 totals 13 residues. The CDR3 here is CASTTPQNYGYTF. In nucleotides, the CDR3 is TGTGCCAGCACCACACCCCAGAACTATGGCTACACCTTC.

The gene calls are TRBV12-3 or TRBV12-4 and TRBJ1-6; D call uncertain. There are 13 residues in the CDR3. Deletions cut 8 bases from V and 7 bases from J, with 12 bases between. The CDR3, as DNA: TGTGCCAGCCGCGCGGCGTCGAATTCACCCCTCCACTTT. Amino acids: CASRAASNSPLHF.

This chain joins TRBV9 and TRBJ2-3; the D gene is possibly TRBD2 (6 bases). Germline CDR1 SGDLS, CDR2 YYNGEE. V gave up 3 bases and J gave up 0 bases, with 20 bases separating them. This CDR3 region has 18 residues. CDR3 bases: TGTGCCAGCAGCGCAGATGTTAGCGGTACTACTAGCACAGATACGCAGTATTTT. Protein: CASSADVSGTTSTDTQYF.

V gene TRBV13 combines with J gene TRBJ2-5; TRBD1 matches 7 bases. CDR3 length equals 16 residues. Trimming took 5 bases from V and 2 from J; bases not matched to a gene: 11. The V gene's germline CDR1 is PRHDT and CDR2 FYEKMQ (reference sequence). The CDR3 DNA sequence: TGTGCCAGCAGCCATGCTACAGGGGATCCACAAGAGACCCAGTACTTC. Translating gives CASSHATGDPQETQYF.

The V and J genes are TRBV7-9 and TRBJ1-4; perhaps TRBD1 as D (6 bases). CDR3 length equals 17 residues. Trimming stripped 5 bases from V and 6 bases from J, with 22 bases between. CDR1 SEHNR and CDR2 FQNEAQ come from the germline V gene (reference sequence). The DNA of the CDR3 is TGTGCCAGCAGCCTCACCTCTCGGGGGGCGCTTTATGAAAAACTGTTTTTT. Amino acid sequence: CASSLTSRGALYEKLFF.

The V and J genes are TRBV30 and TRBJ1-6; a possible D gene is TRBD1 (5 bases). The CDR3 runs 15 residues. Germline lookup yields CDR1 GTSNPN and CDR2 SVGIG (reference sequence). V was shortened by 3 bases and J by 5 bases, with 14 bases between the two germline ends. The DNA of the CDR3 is TGTGCCTGGAGCGGGGGGAGGTTGGATAATTCACCCCTCCACTTT. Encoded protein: CAWSGGRLDNSPLHF.

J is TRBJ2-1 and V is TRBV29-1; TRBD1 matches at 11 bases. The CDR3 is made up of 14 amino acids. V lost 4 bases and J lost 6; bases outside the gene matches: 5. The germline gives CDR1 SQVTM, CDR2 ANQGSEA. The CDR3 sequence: CSVVRGTGGNEQFF. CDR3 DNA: TGCAGCGTTGTTAGGGGGACAGGGGGCAATGAGCAGTTCTTC.

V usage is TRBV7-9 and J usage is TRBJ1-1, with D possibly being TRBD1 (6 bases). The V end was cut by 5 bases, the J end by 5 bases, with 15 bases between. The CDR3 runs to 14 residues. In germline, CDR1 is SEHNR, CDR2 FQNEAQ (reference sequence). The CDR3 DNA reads TGTGCCAGCAGCATACAGGGTAGGGGAACTGAAGCTTTCTTT. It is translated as CASSIQGRGTEAFF. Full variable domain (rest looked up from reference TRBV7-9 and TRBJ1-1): DTGVSQNPRHKITKRGQNVTFRCDPISEHNRLYWYRQTLGQGPEFLTYFQNEAQLEKSRLLSDRFSAERPKGSFSTLEIQRTEQGDSAMYLCASSIQGRGTEAFFGQGTRLTVV.

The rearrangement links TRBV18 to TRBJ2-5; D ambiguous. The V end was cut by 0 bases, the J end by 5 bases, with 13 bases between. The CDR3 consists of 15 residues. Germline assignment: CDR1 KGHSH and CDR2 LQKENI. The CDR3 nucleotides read TGTGCCAGCTCACCACCGACACTGTTTCAGGAGACCCAGTACTTC. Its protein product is CASSPPTLFQETQYF.

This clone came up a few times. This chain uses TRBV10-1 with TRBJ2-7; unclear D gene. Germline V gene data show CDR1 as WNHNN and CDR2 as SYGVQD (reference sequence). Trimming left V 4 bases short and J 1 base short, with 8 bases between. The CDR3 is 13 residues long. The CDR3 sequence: CASSAGPSYEQYF. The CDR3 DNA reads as TGCGCCAGCAGTGCGGGTCCTTCCTACGAGCAGTACTTC.